Following are 12 T cell receptor beta chains from one sample sequenced in a study of blood T cell repertoires in COVID-19 (dated by TCRdb to the early 2020s). Receptor libraries were prepared by the immunoSEQ multiplex PCR assay. TCRdb re-hosts the immuneACCESS table, in-frame sequences only. Its copies lack some clones; in the studies checked, an unresolved V gene accounts for under half of them, and the cause for the rest is not known. The sample records fewer than 85,000 clones, roughly nine tenths of which are singletons. Together, the top ten hold roughly 9.1% of the sample. The sample taken for sequencing was peripheral blood. The receptors stem from a human donor in a cohort sampled during active COVID-19.

The chain couples TRBV7-2 to TRBJ2-7; 12 bases align to TRBD2. The CDR3 sequence is 15 residues long. In germline, CDR1 is SGHTA, CDR2 FQGNSA. Trimming removed 5 bases from V and 3 bases from J; junction bases left unmatched: 5. CDR3 loop: CASSQTSGGSYEQYF. The CDR3 nucleotides read TGTGCCAGCAGCCAAACTAGCGGGGGGAGCTACGAGCAGTACTTC.

V is TRBV27 and J is TRBJ2-5, with no clear D. The CDR3 extends over 14 amino acids. Between the trimmed V and J ends, which lost 0 bases and 4 bases, there was a span of 9 bases. Germline values: CDR1 MNHEY, CDR2 SMNVEV (reference sequence). CDR3 bases: TGTGCCAGCAGTTTATCAGGAGTTCTAGAGACCCAGTACTTC. Translation gives CASSLSGVLETQYF.

The chain employs TRBV28 and TRBJ1-5; TRBD1 agrees at 9 bases. Germline-derived CDR1 and CDR2 are MDHEN and SYDVKM. The CDR3 has 15 residues. With V trimmed by 5 bases and J by 7 bases, 9 bases remained unmatched. The CDR3 nucleotides are TGTGCCAGCAGTCCCCTGGGACAGGGTCTGCAGCCCCAGCATTTT. It codes for CASSPLGQGLQPQHF. Together with reference TRBV28 and TRBJ1-5, the CDR3 gives the full variable domain: DVKVTQSSRYLVKRTGEKVFLECVQDMDHENMFWYRQDPGLGLRLIYFSYDVKMKEKGDIPEGYSVSREKKERFSLILESASTNQTSMYLCASSPLGQGLQPQHFGDGTRLSIL.

The chain is built from TRBV10-3 and TRBJ1-2; TRBD1 aligns across 9 bases. Germline V gene sequence: CDR1 ENHRY, CDR2 SYGVKD. The CDR3 is made up of 15 amino acids. V trimming: 4 bases; J trimming: 4 bases; junction bases outside the gene matches: 7. The CDR3 is CAISAPGQGGYGYTF. The CDR3 region has the DNA TGTGCCATCAGTGCACCGGGACAGGGAGGCTATGGCTACACCTTC.

In its sample, this clone ranks as medium-sized. Its ends do not fully match the called genes, so a read error is possible. The chain carries TRBV6-1 and TRBJ1-5, with TRBD1 as a possible D gene (5 bases). Germline-derived CDR1 and CDR2 are MNHNS and SASEGT. The CDR3 runs 16 residues. CDR3 amino acids: CASSEAARGGFMPQHF. CDR3 sequence (DNA): TGTGCCAGCAGCGAAGCGGCCCGCGGGGGTTTTATGCCCCAGCATTTT.

Only one count was recorded for this clone. The V call is TRBV4-1, the J call TRBJ2-2; TRBD1 matches 7 bases. The germline CDR1 and CDR2 sequences are MGHRA and YSYEKL. The CDR3 consists of 16 residues. Trimming removed 6 bases from V and 7 bases from J; junction bases left unmatched: 14. The CDR3 loop reads CASSLRSGQASGELFF. DNA for the CDR3: TGCGCCAGCAGTTTAAGATCCGGACAGGCAAGCGGGGAGCTGTTTTTT.

The rearrangement links TRBV5-1 to TRBJ1-2; D remains ambiguous. Germline CDR1 SGHRS, CDR2 YFSETQ. Trimming cost V 2 bases and J 5 bases, with 7 bases left between them. The CDR3 length is 12 residues. CDR3 nucleotides: TGCGCCAGCAGCTTTACGGGGTATGGCTACACCTTC. Its translation: CASSFTGYGYTF.

The chain carries TRBV5-1 and TRBJ1-3; a weak D match, TRBD1 (6 bases). The CDR3 is 15 amino acids. In germline, CDR1 is SGHRS, CDR2 YFSETQ. The V and J ends lost 4 bases and 1 base respectively, with 12 bases between them. The CDR3, as DNA: TGCGCCAGCAGCCCCCAAACAGGGTCTGGAAACACCATATATTTT. This encodes CASSPQTGSGNTIYF.

The chain employs TRBV14 and TRBJ2-7; TRBD2 aligns across 10 bases. The V gene's germline CDR1 is SGHDN and CDR2 FVKESK. With 0 bases clipped from V and 3 bases from J, the junction kept 8 bases outside the gene matches. This CDR3 is built from 17 residues. For the CDR3, the DNA is TGTGCCAGCAGCCAAGACCCTAGCGGGAGACCTAACTACGAGCAGTACTTC. The encoded protein is CASSQDPSGRPNYEQYF.

The rearrangement joins TRBV12-3 or TRBV12-4 to TRBJ1-1; D is unresolved. V was cut by 5 bases and J by 2 bases, with 6 bases left in between. The CDR3 has 12 amino acids. CDR3 in DNA: TGTGCCAGCAGTCCAATCAACACTGAAGCTTTCTTT. Encoded protein: CASSPINTEAFF.

The chain is built from TRBV9 and TRBJ2-5; 7 bases are shared with TRBD2. The V and J ends lost 2 bases and 5 bases, in that order; junction bases with no gene match: 12. Per germline, CDR1 SGDLS and CDR2 YYNGEE. The CDR3 loop spans 16 amino acids. This CDR3 reads CASSVASGGKGETQYF. The DNA of the CDR3 is TGTGCCAGCAGCGTGGCTAGCGGAGGGAAGGGTGAGACCCAGTACTTC. Using reference TRBV9 and TRBJ2-5 for the parts outside the CDR3, the full variable domain is DSGVTQTPKHLITATGQRVTLRCSPRSGDLSVYWYQQSLDQGLQFLIQYYNGEERAKGNILERFSAQQFPDLHSELNLSSLELGDSALYFCASSVASGGKGETQYFGPGTRLLVL.

The chain employs TRBV19 and TRBJ1-6; TRBD1 matches 9 bases. This CDR3 spans 14 amino acids. The germline CDR1 and CDR2 sequences are LNHDA and SQIVND (reference sequence). V shed 5 bases, J shed 7 bases, and the junction held 3 bases outside the gene matches. CDR3 loop: CASSADRGNSPLHF. Written as DNA, the CDR3 is TGTGCCAGTAGTGCAGACAGGGGGAATTCACCCCTCCACTTT.